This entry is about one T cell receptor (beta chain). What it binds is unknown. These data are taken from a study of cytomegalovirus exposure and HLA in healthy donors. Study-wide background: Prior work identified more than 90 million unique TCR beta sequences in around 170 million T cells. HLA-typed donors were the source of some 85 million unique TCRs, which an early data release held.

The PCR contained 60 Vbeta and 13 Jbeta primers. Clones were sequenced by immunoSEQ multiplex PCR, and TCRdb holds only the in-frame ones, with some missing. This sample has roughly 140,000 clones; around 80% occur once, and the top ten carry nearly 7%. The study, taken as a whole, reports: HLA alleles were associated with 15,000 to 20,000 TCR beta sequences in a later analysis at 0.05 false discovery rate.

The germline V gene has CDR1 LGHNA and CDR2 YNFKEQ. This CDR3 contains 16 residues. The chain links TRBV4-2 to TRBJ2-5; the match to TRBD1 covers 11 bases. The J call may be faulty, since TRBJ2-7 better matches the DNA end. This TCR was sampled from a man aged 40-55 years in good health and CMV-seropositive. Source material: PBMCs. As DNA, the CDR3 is TGTGCCAGCAGCCAAGATCGGGGGACAGGGGGCTACGAGCAGTACTTC. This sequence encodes CASSQDRGTGGYEQYF.